The entry that follows covers one T cell receptor beta chain sequence. This specimen belongs to a study of T cells in Graves' hyperthyroidism and ophthalmopathy. This CDR3 comprises 16 residues. Per germline, CDR1 MNHEY and CDR2 SVGEGT. The V end was cut by 6 bases, the J end by 2 bases, with 17 bases between. For the diagnoses, clinical symptoms, serum thyroxine and TRAb, thyroid ultrasound and orbital computed tomography were used. Amplified TCR beta CDR3 regions came from RNA transcripts. An initial round of RT-PCR targeting the TCR CDR3 relied on the HTBI primer set. Each CDR3 protein gets one entry after TCRdb re-called the multiplex PCR reads with MiXCR. The sample lists 300,000 to 400,000 distinct CDR3 sequences; about 15% were seen once.

The V and J genes are TRBV6-2 or TRBV6-3 and TRBJ2-4; D is unclear. This TCR came from a woman aged 60-75 years with Graves' hyperthyroidism. The sample consisted of blood. CDR3 protein: CASSSPPGMSKNIQYF. The CDR3 DNA sequence: TGTGCCAGCAGCTCCCCCCCGGGTATGTCCAAAAACATTCAGTACTTC.